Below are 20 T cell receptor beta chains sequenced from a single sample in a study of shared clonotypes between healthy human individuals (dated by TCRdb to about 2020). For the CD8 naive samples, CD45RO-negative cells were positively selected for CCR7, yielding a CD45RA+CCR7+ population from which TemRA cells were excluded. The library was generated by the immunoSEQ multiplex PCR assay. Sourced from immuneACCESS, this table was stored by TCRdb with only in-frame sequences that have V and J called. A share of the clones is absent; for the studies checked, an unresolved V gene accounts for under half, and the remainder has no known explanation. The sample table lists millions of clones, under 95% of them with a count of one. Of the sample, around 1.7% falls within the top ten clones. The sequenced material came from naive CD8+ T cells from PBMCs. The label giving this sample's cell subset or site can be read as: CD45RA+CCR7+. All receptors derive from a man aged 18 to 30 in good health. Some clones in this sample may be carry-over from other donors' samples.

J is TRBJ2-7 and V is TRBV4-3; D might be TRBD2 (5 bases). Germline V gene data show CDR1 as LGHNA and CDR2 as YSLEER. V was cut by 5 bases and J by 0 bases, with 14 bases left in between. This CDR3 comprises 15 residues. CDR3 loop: CASSETLGLSYEQYF. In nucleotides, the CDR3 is TGCGCCAGCAGCGAGACTCTTGGACTCTCCTACGAGCAGTACTTC.

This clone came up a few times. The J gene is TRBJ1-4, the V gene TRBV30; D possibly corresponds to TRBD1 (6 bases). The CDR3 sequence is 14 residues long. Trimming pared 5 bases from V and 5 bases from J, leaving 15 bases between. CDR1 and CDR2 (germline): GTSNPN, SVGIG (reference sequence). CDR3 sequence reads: CAWALWTENEKLFF. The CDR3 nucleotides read TGTGCCTGGGCCCTCTGGACAGAGAATGAAAAACTGTTTTTT.

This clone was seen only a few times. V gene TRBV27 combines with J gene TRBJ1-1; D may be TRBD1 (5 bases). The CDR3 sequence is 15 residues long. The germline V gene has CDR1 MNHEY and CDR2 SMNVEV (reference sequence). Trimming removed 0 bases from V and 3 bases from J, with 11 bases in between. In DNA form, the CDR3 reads TGTGCCAGCAGTTTATCCCAACTGGGGCACACTGAAGCTTTCTTT. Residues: CASSLSQLGHTEAFF.

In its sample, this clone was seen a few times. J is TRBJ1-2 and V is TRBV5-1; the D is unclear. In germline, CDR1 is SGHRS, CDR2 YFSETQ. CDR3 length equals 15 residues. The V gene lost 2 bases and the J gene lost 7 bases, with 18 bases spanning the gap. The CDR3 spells CASSFSPEAAGGYTF. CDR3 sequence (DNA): TGCGCCAGCAGCTTTTCTCCAGAGGCCGCAGGTGGCTACACCTTC. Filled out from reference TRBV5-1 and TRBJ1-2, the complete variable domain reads KAGVTQTPRYLIKTRGQQVTLSCSPISGHRSVSWYQQTPGQGLQFLFEYFSETQRNKGNFPGRFSGRQFSNSRSEMNVSTLELGDSALYLCASSFSPEAAGGYTFGSGTRLTVV.

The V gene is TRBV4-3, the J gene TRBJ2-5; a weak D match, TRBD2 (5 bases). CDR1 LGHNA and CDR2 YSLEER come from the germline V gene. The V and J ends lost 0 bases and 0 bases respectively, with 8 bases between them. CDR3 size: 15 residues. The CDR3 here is CASSQEERNQETQYF. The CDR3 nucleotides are TGCGCCAGCAGCCAAGAAGAGCGGAACCAAGAGACCCAGTACTTC.

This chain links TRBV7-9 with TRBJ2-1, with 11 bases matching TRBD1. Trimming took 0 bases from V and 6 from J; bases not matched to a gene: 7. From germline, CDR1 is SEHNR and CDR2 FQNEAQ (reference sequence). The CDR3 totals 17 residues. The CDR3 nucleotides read TGTGCCAGCAGCTTAGCGACCGGACAGGGGGCTGGCAATGAGCAGTTCTTC. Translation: CASSLATGQGAGNEQFF.

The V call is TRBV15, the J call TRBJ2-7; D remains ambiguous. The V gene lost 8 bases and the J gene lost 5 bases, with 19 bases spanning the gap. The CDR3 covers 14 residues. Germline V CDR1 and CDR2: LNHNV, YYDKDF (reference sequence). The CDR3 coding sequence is TGTGCCACCGAGGACGAGACCCAGACCCACGAGCAGTACTTC. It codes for CATEDETQTHEQYF.

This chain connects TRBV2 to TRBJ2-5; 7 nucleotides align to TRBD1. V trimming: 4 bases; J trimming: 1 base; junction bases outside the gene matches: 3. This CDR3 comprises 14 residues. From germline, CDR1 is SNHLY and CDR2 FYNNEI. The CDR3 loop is CASSAPGGQETQYF. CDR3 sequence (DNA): TGTGCCAGCAGTGCACCAGGGGGCCAAGAGACCCAGTACTTC. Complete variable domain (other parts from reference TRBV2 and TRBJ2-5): EPEVTQTPSHQVTQMGQEVILRCVPISNHLYFYWYRQILGQKVEFLVSFYNNEISEKSEIFDDQFSVERPDGSNFTLKIRSTKLEDSAMYFCASSAPGGQETQYFGPGTRLLVL.

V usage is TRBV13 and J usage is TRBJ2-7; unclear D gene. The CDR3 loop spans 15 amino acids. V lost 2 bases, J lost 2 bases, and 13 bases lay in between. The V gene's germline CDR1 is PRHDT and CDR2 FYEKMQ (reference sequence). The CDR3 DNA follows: TGTGCCAGCAGCTTATCTGTCTCAACGCCCTACGAGCAGTACTTC. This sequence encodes CASSLSVSTPYEQYF.

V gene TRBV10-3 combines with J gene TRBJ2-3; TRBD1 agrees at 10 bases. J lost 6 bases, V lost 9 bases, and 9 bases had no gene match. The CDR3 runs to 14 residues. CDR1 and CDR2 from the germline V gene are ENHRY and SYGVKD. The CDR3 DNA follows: TGTGCCATGGGGGACAGGGGAGGTACGGATACGCAGTATTTT. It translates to CAMGDRGGTDTQYF.

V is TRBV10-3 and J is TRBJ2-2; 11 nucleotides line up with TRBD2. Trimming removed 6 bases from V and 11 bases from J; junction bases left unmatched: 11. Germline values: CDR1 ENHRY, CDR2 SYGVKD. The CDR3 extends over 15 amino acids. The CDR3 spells CAIRPRTSGPEELFF. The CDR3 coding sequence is TGTGCCATCAGACCCCGGACTAGCGGGCCCGAAGAGCTGTTTTTT.

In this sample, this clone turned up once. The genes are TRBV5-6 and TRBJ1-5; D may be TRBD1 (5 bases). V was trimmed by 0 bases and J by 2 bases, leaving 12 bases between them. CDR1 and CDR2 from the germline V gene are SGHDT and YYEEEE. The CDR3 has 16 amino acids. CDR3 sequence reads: CASSLGPRGGNQPQHF. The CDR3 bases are TGTGCCAGCAGCTTGGGACCAAGGGGTGGCAATCAGCCCCAGCATTTT. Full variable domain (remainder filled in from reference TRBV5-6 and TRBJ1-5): DAGVTQSPTHLIKTRGQQVTLRCSPKSGHDTVSWYQQALGQGPQFIFQYYEEEERQRGNFPDRFSGHQFPNYSSELNVNALLLGDSALYLCASSLGPRGGNQPQHFGDGTRLSIL.

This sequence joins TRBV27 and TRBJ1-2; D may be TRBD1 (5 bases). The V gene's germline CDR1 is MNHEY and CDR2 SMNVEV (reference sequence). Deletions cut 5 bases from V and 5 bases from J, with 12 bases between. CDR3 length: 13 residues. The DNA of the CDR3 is TGTGCCAGCAGTCCTCTATCAGGGTATGGCTACACCTTC. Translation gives CASSPLSGYGYTF.

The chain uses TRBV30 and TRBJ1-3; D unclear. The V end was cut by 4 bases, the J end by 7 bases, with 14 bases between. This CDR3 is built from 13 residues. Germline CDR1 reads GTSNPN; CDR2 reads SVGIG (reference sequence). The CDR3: CAWTGRTWNTIYF. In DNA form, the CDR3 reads TGTGCCTGGACGGGCAGGACTTGGAACACCATATATTTT.

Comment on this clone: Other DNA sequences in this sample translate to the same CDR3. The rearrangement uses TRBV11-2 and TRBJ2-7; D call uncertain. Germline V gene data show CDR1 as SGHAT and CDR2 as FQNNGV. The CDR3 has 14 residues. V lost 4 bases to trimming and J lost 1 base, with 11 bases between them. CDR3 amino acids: CASSSRGRSYEQYF. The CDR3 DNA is TGTGCCAGCAGCTCCCGCGGCAGGTCCTACGAGCAGTACTTC.

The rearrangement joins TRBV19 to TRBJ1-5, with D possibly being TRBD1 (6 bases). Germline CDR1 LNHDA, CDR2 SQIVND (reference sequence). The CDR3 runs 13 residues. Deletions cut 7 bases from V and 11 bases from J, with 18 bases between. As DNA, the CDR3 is TGTGCCAGTACCAAAAGGGACACCCCGGCCCAGCATTTT. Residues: CASTKRDTPAQHF.

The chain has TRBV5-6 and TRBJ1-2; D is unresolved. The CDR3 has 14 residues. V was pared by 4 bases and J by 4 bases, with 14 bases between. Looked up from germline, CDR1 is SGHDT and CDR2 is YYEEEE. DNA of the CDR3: TGTGCCAGCAGCAGACCCCTACTGGGCTATGGCTACACCTTC. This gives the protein CASSRPLLGYGYTF.

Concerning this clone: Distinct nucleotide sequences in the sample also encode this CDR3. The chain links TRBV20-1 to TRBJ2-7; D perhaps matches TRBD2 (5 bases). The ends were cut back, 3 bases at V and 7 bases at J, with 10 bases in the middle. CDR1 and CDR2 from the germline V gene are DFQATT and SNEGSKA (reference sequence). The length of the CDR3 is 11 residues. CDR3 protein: CSARVPGEQYF. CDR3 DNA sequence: TGCAGTGCTAGGGTCCCGGGAGAGCAGTACTTC.

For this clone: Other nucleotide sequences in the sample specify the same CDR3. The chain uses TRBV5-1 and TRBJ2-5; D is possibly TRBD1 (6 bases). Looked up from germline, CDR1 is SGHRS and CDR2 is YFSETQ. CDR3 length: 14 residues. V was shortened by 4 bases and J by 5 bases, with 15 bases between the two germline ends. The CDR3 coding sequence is TGCGCCAGCAGCCTGACAGGCCGAGGGGAGACCCAGTACTTC. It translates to CASSLTGRGETQYF.

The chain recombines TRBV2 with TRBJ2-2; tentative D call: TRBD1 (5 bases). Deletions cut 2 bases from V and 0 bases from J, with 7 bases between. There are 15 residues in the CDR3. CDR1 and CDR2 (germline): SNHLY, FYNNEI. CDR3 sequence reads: CASSETRANTGELFF. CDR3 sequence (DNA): TGTGCCAGCAGTGAAACCAGGGCGAACACCGGGGAGCTGTTTTTT. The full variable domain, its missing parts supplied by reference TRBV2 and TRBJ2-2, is EPEVTQTPSHQVTQMGQEVILRCVPISNHLYFYWYRQILGQKVEFLVSFYNNEISEKSEIFDDQFSVERPDGSNFTLKIRSTKLEDSAMYFCASSETRANTGELFFGEGSRLTVL.